These T cell receptor beta chains were read from a single sample in a study of T cell repertoires in cytomegalovirus infection. MiXCR, run by TCRdb on the reads, gives a single entry per CDR3 protein. The table has roughly 500,000 distinct CDR3 sequences, around 10% seen once. The sample consisted of PBMCs. The receptor set was obtained from a human donor in good health (CMV status not recorded). Some clones in this sample may be carry-over from other donors' samples. Each CDR3 is given with its conserved first and last residue. The D gene is left open where the match is weak. Where a row states a size, it is once, few, many or the class of an expanded clone; other rows omit it.

>TRBD2|TRBJ2-3|many|TRBV15
TGTGCCACCAGCAGAACCACAGGACTAGCGGGAAGCACAGATACGCAGTATTTT
CATSRTTGLAGSTDTQYF
>NA|TRBJ2-5|NA|TRBV11-2
TGTGCCAGCAGGGGGGATATTCAAGAGACCCAGTACTTC
CASRGDIQETQYF
>TRBD1|TRBJ1-1|many|TRBV5-1
TGCGCCAGCAGCTCGGGACAGCGACGCACTGAAGCTTTCTTT
CASSSGQRRTEAFF
>TRBD2|TRBJ2-1|many|TRBV9
TGTGCCAGCAGCGCCGGAGGGCCGGGACTAGCGGCCCTTCAGGCGTACAATGAGCAGTTCTTC
CASSAGGPGLAALQAYNEQFF
>NA|TRBJ2-7|few|TRBV6-6
TGTGCCAGCAGTCCCCTGCGTGAGCAGTACTTC
CASSPLREQYF
>TRBD1|TRBJ2-1|few|TRBV11-3
TGTGCCAGCAGCTCCTCGGGACAGCCAAGCTACCATGAGCAGTTCTTC
CASSSSGQPSYHEQFF
>NA|TRBJ2-1|NA|TRBV7-9
TGTGCCAGCAGCTTATTTACCTACCAGGGGCCCGGTGTCCATGAGCAGTTCTTC
CASSLFTYQGPGVHEQFF
>TRBD1|TRBJ1-5|few|TRBV12-5
TGTGCTAGTGGTTTGACCAGGGAGGACAGGGCGAATCAGCCCCAGCATTTT
CASGLTREDRANQPQHF
>NA|TRBJ1-1|many|TRBV6-5
TGTGCCAGCAGTTACTCGCCCCCGACAGGATACACTGAAGCTTTCTTT
CASSYSPPTGYTEAFF
>TRBD2|TRBJ2-3|many|TRBV12-5
TGTGCTAGTGGTTCCTCCCTCGGACTAGGGGGCACAGATACGCAGTATTTT
CASGSSLGLGGTDTQYF
>TRBD2|TRBJ2-1|many|TRBV4-2
TGTGCCAGCAGGAAGAATCATTTTAGCGGGAGCTCCTACAATGAGCAGTTCTTC
CASRKNHFSGSSYNEQFF
>NA|TRBJ2-5|many|TRBV15
TGTGCCACCAGCAGAGAGCCCCAAGAGACCCAGTACTTC
CATSREPQETQYF
>NA|TRBJ2-7|many|TRBV11-2
TGTGCCAGCAGCCCCCCCGGCGAGCAGTACTTC
CASSPPGEQYF
>NA|TRBJ1-1|many|TRBV2
TGTGCCACCCCTTTGAGGGCTCCGTTGAACACTGAAGCTTTCTTT
CATPLRAPLNTEAFF
>NA|TRBJ2-7|many|TRBV11-2
TGTGCCAGCAGCCAAGGGGGGGCAGGGAGCTCCTACGAGCAGTACTTC
CASSQGGAGSSYEQYF
>TRBD2|TRBJ2-5|many|TRBV7-7
TGTGCTAGCGCCACGGGAGGATTTCAAGAGACCCAGTACTTC
CASATGGFQETQYF
>NA|TRBJ2-1|NA|TRBV29-1
TGCAGCGTGGTACAGGATCTTGCGGGGAATGAGCAGTTCTTC
CSVVQDLAGNEQFF
>NA|TRBJ2-5|many|TRBV6-1
TGTGCCAGCAGTGAAGCTCCCCGTCAGTACTTC
CASSEAPRQYF
>NA|TRBJ1-2|few|TRBV3-1
TGTGCCAGCAGCCAAGTGCCAGCCGGACCTAACTATGGCTACACCTTC
CASSQVPAGPNYGYTF
>TRBD1|TRBJ1-6|few|TRBV27
TGTGCCAGCAGTTTATCGATGGACAGGGGCGCGCATTCACCCCTCCACTTT
CASSLSMDRGAHSPLHF
>NA|TRBJ1-5|NA|TRBV20-1
TGCAGTGCTAGAGATGGGGGGTCAGGTGGGCTTTTTAGGGACAATCAGCCCCAGCATTTT
CSARDGGSGGLFRDNQPQHF
>TRBD1|TRBJ1-2|few|TRBV6-6
TGTGCCACCACCGGGACAGGGGAAGGGGTTAACTATGGCTACACCTTC
CATTGTGEGVNYGYTF
>NA|TRBJ1-6|NA|TRBV9
TGTGCCAGCAGCGCTTCGGGCCCCGGACGGTTTTCACCCCTCCACTTT
CASSASGPGRFSPLHF